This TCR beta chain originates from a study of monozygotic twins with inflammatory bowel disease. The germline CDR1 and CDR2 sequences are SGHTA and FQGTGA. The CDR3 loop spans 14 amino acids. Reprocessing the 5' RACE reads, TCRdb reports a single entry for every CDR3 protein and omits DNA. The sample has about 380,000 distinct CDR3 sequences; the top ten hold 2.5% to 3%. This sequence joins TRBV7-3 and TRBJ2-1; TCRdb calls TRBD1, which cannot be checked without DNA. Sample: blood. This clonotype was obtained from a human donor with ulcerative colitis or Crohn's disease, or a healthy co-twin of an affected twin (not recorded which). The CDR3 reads CASSYRGEHNEQFF.